The rows below give T cell receptor beta chains drawn from one sample of a study of T cells in Graves' hyperthyroidism and ophthalmopathy. MiXCR, run by TCRdb on the multiplex PCR reads, gives a single entry per CDR3 protein. The table shows 500,000 to 650,000 distinct CDR3 sequences, with 40% to 50% occurring only once. The sequenced material came from peripheral blood or thyroid tissue (not recorded which). The receptors were gathered from an adult woman with Graves' disease, either hyperthyroidism or ophthalmopathy (not recorded which). Both conserved end residues are part of each CDR3. A D gene is named only where the DNA matches it firmly. The size of a clone is reported for some rows only, either as once, few or many, or as a class for expanded clones.

CDR3aa,CDR3nt,abundance,len,j_gene,d_gene,v_gene
CATSTETGFHGYTEAFF,TGTGCCACCAGCACCGAGACAGGGTTTCATGGCTACACTGAAGCTTTCTTT,few,17,TRBJ1-1,TRBD1,TRBV15
CASSSLQGSQPQHF,TGCGCCAGCAGCTCGCTACAGGGCAGTCAGCCCCAGCATTTT,-,14,TRBJ1-5,-,TRBV5-1
CASSLASRDGGYTF,TGTGCCAGCAGCTTAGCGTCAAGGGACGGAGGCTACACCTTC,-,14,TRBJ1-2,-,TRBV7-2
CSVEGVATEAFF,TGCAGCGTTGAAGGGGTGGCCACTGAAGCTTTCTTT,-,12,TRBJ1-1,-,TRBV29-1
CSVEVGPGADGYTF,TGCAGCGTTGAAGTCGGTCCAGGGGCTGACGGCTACACCTTC,-,14,TRBJ1-2,-,TRBV29-1
CASSTWGSRTEAFF,TGTGCCAGCAGCACCTGGGGCAGCCGCACTGAAGCTTTCTTT,once,14,TRBJ1-1,-,TRBV7-9
CAISEWGGSSYEQYF,TGTGCCATCAGTGAGTGGGGGGGGAGCTCCTACGAGCAGTACTTC,few,15,TRBJ2-7,TRBD2,TRBV10-3
CSASPRGSYGYTF,TGCAGTGCTTCACCCAGAGGCTCCTATGGCTACACCTTC,-,13,TRBJ1-2,-,TRBV20-1
CSVETSGRTGELFF,TGCAGCGTTGAAACTAGCGGGCGCACCGGGGAGCTGTTTTTT,many,14,TRBJ2-2,TRBD2,TRBV29-1
CASMGAKDEKLFF,TGTGCCAGCATGGGGGCGAAGGATGAAAAACTGTTTTTT,-,13,TRBJ1-4,-,TRBV3-1
CASARGLQNEQYF,TGTGCCAGTGCCAGGGGGCTCCAGAACGAGCAGTACTTC,-,13,TRBJ2-7,TRBD1,TRBV19
CSGMTGASTDTQYF,TGCAGCGGCATGACAGGGGCTAGCACAGATACGCAGTATTTT,many,14,TRBJ2-3,TRBD1,TRBV29-1
CASSASHTEAFF,TGTGCCAGCAGCGCCAGTCACACTGAAGCTTTCTTT,-,12,TRBJ1-1,-,TRBV7-3
CSGIRGIDQPQHF,TGCAGTGGAATAAGGGGAATCGATCAGCCCCAGCATTTT,many,13,TRBJ1-5,-,TRBV20-1
CASSLAQARDQYF,TGTGCCAGCAGCTTAGCACAGGCAAGAGACCAGTACTTC,-,13,TRBJ2-5,-,TRBV7-2
CSARDPTLGTGTEKLFF,TGCAGTGCTAGAGATCCGACGCTCGGGACGGGTACTGAAAAACTGTTTTTT,many,17,TRBJ1-4,-,TRBV20-1
CASSTNRGVYGYTF,TGTGCCAGTAGTACCAACAGGGGCGTCTATGGCTACACCTTC,-,14,TRBJ1-2,TRBD1,TRBV19
CASSVTSGPQGNTIYF,TGTGCCAGCAGCGTTACCTCGGGGCCGCAAGGAAACACCATATATTTT,-,16,TRBJ1-3,-,TRBV9
CSARRGDSFYEQYF,TGCAGTGCTAGAAGGGGGGACAGTTTCTACGAGCAGTACTTC,-,14,TRBJ2-7,-,TRBV20-1
CAISESSGSNTGELFF,TGTGCCATCAGTGAATCTAGCGGGAGCAACACCGGGGAGCTGTTTTTT,many,16,TRBJ2-2,TRBD2,TRBV10-3
CASSGGDPGYQPQHF,TGTGCCAGCAGCGGGGGGGACCCTGGGTATCAGCCCCAGCATTTT,-,15,TRBJ1-5,-,TRBV3-1
CASSPAGGYGYTF,TGTGCCAGCAGCCCGGCAGGGGGCTATGGCTACACCTTC,many,13,TRBJ1-2,TRBD1,TRBV11-2
CATSDEGTSGGETQHF,TGTGCCACCAGTGACGAAGGGACTAGCGGGGGGGAGACCCAGCATTTT,few,16,TRBJ1-5,-,TRBV24-1
CASSITREYGYTF,TGTGCCAGTAGTATAACCCGGGAATATGGCTACACCTTC,-,13,TRBJ1-2,-,TRBV19
CASSSGQGKNTEAFF,TGTGCCAGCAGCTCGGGACAGGGGAAGAACACTGAAGCTTTCTTT,-,15,TRBJ1-1,TRBD1,TRBV7-9
CSARDLGNPEKLFF,TGCAGTGCTAGAGATCTCGGTAACCCGGAAAAACTGTTTTTT,-,14,TRBJ1-4,-,TRBV20-1
CARAAGPAEAFF,TGTGCCAGGGCGGCAGGGCCCGCTGAAGCTTTCTTT,many,12,TRBJ1-1,-,TRBV12-3/TRBV12-4
CSAGTRTGTGISGANVLTF,TGCAGTGCTGGAACCCGGACCGGGACAGGGATCTCTGGGGCCAACGTCCTGACTTTC,-,19,TRBJ2-6,TRBD1,TRBV20-1
CASSIGTGEQPQHF,TGTGCCAGCAGCATAGGGACAGGGGAACAGCCCCAGCATTTT,-,14,TRBJ1-5,TRBD1,TRBV9
CAISEPHGGKNYGYTF,TGTGCCATCAGTGAGCCCCATGGAGGGAAGAACTATGGCTACACCTTC,-,16,TRBJ1-2,-,TRBV10-3
CASSLGQGHPAGHTIYF,TGTGCCAGCAGTCTTGGACAGGGACATCCGGCCGGACACACCATATATTTT,few,17,TRBJ1-3,TRBD1,TRBV7-9
CASSLGQGLFEAFF,TGCGCCAGCAGCCTCGGACAGGGCCTCTTTGAAGCTTTCTTT,-,14,TRBJ1-1,TRBD1,TRBV5-1
CASSPYREPGNTF,TGTGCCAGCAGCCCCTACAGGGAACCCGGAAACACCTTC,-,13,TRBJ1-2,-,TRBV7-9
CSARGEKGGNGYTF,TGCAGTGCTAGAGGCGAAAAGGGGGGGAATGGCTACACCTTC,many,14,TRBJ1-2,-,TRBV20-1
CASNSDRDRGLNEQFF,TGTGCCAGCAACTCCGACCGGGACAGGGGGCTCAATGAGCAGTTCTTC,-,16,TRBJ2-1,TRBD1,TRBV7-9
CSAQGVDRGFGETQYF,TGCAGCGCTCAAGGGGTAGACAGGGGGTTTGGAGAGACCCAGTACTTC,many,16,TRBJ2-5,TRBD1,TRBV29-1
CASSQDSESSEAFF,TGCGCCAGCAGCCAAGATTCTGAGAGTAGCGAAGCTTTCTTT,once,14,TRBJ1-1,-,TRBV4-3
CSDRQGGTEAFF,TGCAGCGATCGACAGGGCGGCACTGAAGCTTTCTTT,-,12,TRBJ1-1,TRBD1,TRBV29-1
CASSETADQPLHF,TGTGCCAGCAGTGAAACAGCGGATCAGCCCCTCCACTTT,-,13,TRBJ1-6,-,TRBV2
CASSEGDRYSNQPQHF,TGTGCCAGCAGTGAGGGGGACAGGTATAGCAATCAGCCCCAGCATTTT,many,16,TRBJ1-5,TRBD1,TRBV2
CASSPQRGGRVDGYTF,TGTGCCAGCAGTCCCCAGCGTGGGGGAAGGGTCGATGGCTACACCTTC,many,16,TRBJ1-2,-,TRBV6-1
CASRPTGIYGYTF,TGTGCCAGCAGACCTACAGGGATCTATGGCTACACCTTC,many,13,TRBJ1-2,-,TRBV7-2
CASSYSRGHTYEQYF,TGTGCCAGCAGTTACTCGAGGGGCCACACCTACGAGCAGTACTTC,-,15,TRBJ2-7,-,TRBV6-5
CASSLGPRAFF,TGCGCCAGCAGCTTGGGGCCTCGAGCTTTCTTT,-,11,TRBJ1-1,-,TRBV5-7
CASSVVQRRFEAFF,TGTGCCAGCAGTGTGGTTCAGAGGAGATTTGAAGCTTTCTTT,-,14,TRBJ1-1,-,TRBV6-1
CASSLPGQGGGYTF,TGTGCCAGTAGTCTCCCGGGACAGGGAGGCGGCTACACCTTC,many,14,TRBJ1-2,TRBD1,TRBV19